Below, one TCR beta chain is given with its context. What it recognizes is unknown. These data originate in a study of cytomegalovirus exposure and HLA in healthy donors. Study results and caveats: Researchers reported in a later analysis that common viral pathogens appeared linked to several top clusters. The study assumed roughly uniform donor sequencing depth for presence/absence analyses. In vitro work confirmed that a few CMV-associated chains recognize CMV antigens.

13 Jbeta primers and 60 Vbeta primers were used for the PCR. TCRdb's copy holds only in-frame clones and misses some; the assay was immunoSEQ multiplex PCR. Here the sample spans approximately 120,000 clones, roughly 80% being singletons. V lost 8 bases and J 0 bases, leaving 8 bases between the germline ends. Germline lookup yields CDR1 WSHSY and CDR2 SAAADI. The CDR3 totals 12 residues. The TCR originated in a man aged 30-40 years in good health and CMV-seropositive. Material: PBMCs. This chain links TRBV10-2 with TRBJ2-7, with D perhaps TRBD1 (6 bases). The CDR3 nucleotides read TGCGCCAGCTCGGACAGCTCCTACGAGCAGTACTTC. Residues: CASSDSSYEQYF.